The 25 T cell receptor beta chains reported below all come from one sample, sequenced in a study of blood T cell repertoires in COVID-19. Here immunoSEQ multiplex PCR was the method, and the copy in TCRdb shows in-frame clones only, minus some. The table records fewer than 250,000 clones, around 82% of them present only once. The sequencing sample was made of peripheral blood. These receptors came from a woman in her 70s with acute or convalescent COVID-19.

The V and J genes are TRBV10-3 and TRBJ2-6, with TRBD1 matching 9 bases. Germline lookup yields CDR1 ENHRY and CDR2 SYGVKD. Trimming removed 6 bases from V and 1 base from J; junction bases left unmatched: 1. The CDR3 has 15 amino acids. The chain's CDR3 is CAIRGTGSGANVLTF. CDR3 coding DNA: TGTGCCATCAGAGGGACAGGGTCTGGGGCCAACGTCCTGACTTTC.

CDR3 residues: CASSPPSGMNTEAFF. Here the CDR3 DNA reads TGTGCCAGCAGCCCCCCGTCGGGGATGAACACTGAAGCTTTCTTT. The chain recombines TRBV5-4 with TRBJ1-1; no reliable D call. CDR1 SGHNT and CDR2 YYREEE come from the germline V gene (reference sequence). Trimming removed 4 bases at V and 0 bases at J, with 13 bases between. The CDR3 runs to 15 residues.

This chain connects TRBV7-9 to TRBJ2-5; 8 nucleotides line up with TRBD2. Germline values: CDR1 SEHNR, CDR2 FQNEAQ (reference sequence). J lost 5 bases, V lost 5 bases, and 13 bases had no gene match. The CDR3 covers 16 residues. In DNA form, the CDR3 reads TGTGCCAGCAGCATCAATAGCGGGACCGGAGGGGAGACCCAGTACTTC. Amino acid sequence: CASSINSGTGGETQYF.

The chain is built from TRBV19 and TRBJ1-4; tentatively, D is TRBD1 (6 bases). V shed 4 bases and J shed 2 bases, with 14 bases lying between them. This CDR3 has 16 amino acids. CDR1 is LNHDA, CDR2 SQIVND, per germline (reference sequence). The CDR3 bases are TGTGCCAGTAGTAACCAAGGGGGAACCACTAATGAAAAACTGTTTTTT. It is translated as CASSNQGGTTNEKLFF.

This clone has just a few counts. The CDR3: CASSPGSGGGYTF. In DNA form, the CDR3 reads TGCGCCAGCAGCCCCGGTTCAGGGGGCGGCTACACCTTC. The chain links TRBV5-1 to TRBJ1-2; TRBD1 agrees at 8 bases. Per the germline V gene, CDR1 is SGHRS and CDR2 is YFSETQ. J gave up 8 bases and V 4 bases, and 7 bases lay outside the gene matches. The CDR3 covers 13 residues.

CDR3 loop: CASSTRQGGIYGYTF. CDR3 in DNA: TGTGCCAGCAGCACTCGACAGGGGGGGATTTATGGCTACACCTTC. This chain links TRBV7-9 with TRBJ1-2, with TRBD1 matching over 9 bases. The CDR3 is made up of 15 amino acids. CDR1 and CDR2 (germline): SEHNR, FQNEAQ (reference sequence). Trimming took 5 bases from V and 5 from J; bases not matched to a gene: 9.

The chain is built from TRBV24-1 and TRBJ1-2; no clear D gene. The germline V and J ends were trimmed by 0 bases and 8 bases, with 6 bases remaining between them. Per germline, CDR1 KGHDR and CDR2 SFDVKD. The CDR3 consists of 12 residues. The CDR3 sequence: CATSDLGGGYTF. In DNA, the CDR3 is TGTGCCACCAGTGATTTGGGTGGCGGCTACACCTTC.

CDR3 sequence reads: CASSSYRGGPLGGDTQYF. The CDR3 DNA follows: TGTGCCAGCAGTTCCTATCGAGGCGGGCCTTTGGGGGGAGATACGCAGTATTTT. V usage is TRBV27 and J usage is TRBJ2-3, with D perhaps matching TRBD2 (6 bases). The CDR3 runs 18 residues. V was cut by 4 bases and J by 5 bases, with 25 bases left in between. CDR1 is MNHEY and CDR2 is SMNVEV in the germline V gene (reference sequence).

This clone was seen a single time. CDR3: CASSYRGSDQPQHF. CDR3 nucleotide sequence: TGTGCCAGCAGTTACAGGGGATCGGATCAGCCCCAGCATTTT. The rearrangement links TRBV6-5 to TRBJ1-5, with a weak D call TRBD1 (5 bases). This CDR3 has 14 residues. CDR1 and CDR2 from the germline V gene are MNHEY and SVGAGI. With 2 bases removed from V and 5 bases from J, the gap between germline ends came to 10 bases.

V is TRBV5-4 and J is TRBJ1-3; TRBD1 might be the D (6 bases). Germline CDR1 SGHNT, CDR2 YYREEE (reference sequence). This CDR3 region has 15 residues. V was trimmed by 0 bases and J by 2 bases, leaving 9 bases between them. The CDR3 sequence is CASSLVGGAGNTIYF. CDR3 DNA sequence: TGTGCCAGCAGCTTGGTAGGGGGGGCTGGAAACACCATATATTTT.

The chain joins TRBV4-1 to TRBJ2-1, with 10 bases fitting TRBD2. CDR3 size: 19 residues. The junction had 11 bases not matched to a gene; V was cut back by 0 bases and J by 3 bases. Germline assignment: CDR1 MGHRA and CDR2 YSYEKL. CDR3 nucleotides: TGCGCCAGCAGCCAAGATTCTCTAGCGGGGGCCAAACTCTACAATGAGCAGTTCTTC. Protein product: CASSQDSLAGAKLYNEQFF.

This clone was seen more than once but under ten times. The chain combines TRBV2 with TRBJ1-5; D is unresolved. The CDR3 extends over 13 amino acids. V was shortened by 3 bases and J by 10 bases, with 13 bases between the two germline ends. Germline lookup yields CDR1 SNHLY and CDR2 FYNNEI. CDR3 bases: TGTGCCAGCAGTGATCCAGGTCCCTCTCCCCAGCATTTT. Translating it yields CASSDPGPSPQHF. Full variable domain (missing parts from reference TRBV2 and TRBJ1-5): EPEVTQTPSHQVTQMGQEVILRCVPISNHLYFYWYRQILGQKVEFLVSFYNNEISEKSEIFDDQFSVERPDGSNFTLKIRSTKLEDSAMYFCASSDPGPSPQHFGDGTRLSIL.

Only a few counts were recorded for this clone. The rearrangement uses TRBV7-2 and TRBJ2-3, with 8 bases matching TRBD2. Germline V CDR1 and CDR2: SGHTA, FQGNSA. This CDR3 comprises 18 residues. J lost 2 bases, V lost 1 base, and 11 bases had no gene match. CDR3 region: CASSLGGRGAPLTDTQYF. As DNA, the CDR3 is TGTGCCAGCAGCTTAGGGGGGCGGGGGGCCCCTCTCACAGATACGCAGTATTTT.

The CDR3 DNA reads TGTGCCAGCAGCCAAGTTTGGCTACTAGCGGCCGGGGAGCTGTTTTTT. It codes for CASSQVWLLAAGELFF. The genes are TRBV3-1 (or the pseudogene TRBV3-2) and TRBJ2-2; 8 nucleotides agree with TRBD2. Germline V lookup: CDR1 LGHDT, CDR2 YNNKEL (reference sequence). V was pared by 1 base and J by 6 bases, with 7 bases of the junction left unmatched. This CDR3 region has 16 residues.

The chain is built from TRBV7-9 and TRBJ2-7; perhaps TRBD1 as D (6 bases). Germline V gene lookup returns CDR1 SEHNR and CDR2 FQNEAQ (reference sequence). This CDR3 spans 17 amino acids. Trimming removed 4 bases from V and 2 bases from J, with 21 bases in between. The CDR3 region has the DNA TGTGCCAGCAGCTCAATAGTAGTTTCGGACAGAGCCTACGAGCAGTACTTC. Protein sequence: CASSSIVVSDRAYEQYF.

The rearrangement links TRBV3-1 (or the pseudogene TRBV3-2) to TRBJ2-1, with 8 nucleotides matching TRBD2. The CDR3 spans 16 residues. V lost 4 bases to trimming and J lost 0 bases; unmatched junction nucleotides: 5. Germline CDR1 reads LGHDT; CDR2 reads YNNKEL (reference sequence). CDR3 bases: TGTGCCAGCAGCCGCTCCGGGGGGGCCTCCTACAATGAGCAGTTCTTC. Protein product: CASSRSGGASYNEQFF.

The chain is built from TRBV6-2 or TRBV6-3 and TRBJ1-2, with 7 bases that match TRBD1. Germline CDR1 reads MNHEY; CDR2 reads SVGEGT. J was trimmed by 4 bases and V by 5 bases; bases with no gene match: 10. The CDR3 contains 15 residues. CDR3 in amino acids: CASSLTFDRVYGYTF. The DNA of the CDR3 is TGTGCCAGCAGTCTTACCTTCGACAGGGTCTATGGCTACACCTTC.

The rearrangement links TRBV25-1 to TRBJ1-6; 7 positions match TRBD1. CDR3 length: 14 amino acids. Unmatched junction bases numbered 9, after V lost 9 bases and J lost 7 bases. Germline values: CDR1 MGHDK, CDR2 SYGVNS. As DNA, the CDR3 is TGTGCCAGTCAATCCGGGACAGCAAATTCACCCCTCCACTTT. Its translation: CASQSGTANSPLHF.

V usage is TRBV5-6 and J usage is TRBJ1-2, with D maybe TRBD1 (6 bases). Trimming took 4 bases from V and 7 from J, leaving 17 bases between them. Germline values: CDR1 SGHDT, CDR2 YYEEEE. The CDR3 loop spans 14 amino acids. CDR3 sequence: CASSINPGVAGYTF. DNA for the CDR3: TGTGCCAGCAGCATTAATCCAGGGGTCGCTGGCTACACCTTC.

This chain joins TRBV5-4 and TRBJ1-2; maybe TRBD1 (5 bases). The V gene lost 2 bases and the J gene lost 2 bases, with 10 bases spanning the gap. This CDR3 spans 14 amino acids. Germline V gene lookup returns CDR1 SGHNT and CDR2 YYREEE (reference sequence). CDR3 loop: CASSFETGNYGYTF. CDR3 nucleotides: TGTGCCAGCAGCTTCGAAACAGGAAACTATGGCTACACCTTC.

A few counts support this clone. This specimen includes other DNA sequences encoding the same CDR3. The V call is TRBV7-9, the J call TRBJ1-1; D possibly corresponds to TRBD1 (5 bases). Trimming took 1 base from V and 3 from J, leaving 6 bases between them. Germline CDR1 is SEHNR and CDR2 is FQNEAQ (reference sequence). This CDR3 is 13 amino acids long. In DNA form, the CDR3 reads TGTGCCAGCAGCTTAGGGGGGGACACTGAAGCTTTCTTT. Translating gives CASSLGGDTEAFF.

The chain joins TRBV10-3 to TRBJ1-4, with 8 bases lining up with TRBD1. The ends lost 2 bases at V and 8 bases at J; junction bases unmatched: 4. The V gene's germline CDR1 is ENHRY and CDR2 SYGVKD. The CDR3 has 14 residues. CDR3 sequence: CAISEQGAREKLFF. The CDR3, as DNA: TGTGCCATCAGTGAGCAGGGGGCGAGGGAAAAACTGTTTTTT.

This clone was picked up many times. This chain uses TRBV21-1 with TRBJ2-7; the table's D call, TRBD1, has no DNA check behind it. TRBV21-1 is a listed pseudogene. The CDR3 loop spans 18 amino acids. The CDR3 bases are TGTGCCAGCAGCAGGTTAGAACTTCCGGGACACAGCTCCTACGAGCAGTACTTC. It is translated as CASSRLELPGHSSYEQYF.

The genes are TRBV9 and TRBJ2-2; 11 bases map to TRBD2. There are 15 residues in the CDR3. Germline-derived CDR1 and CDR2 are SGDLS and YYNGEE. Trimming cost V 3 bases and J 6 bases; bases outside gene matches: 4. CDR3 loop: CASSADSGGAGELFF. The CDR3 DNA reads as TGTGCCAGCAGCGCCGATAGCGGGGGGGCCGGGGAGCTGTTTTTT.

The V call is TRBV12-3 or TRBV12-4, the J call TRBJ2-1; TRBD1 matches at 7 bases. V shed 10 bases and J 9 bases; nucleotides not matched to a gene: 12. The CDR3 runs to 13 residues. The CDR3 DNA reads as TGTGCCACCTCCACAGGGGCCATCGGTGAGCAGTTCTTC. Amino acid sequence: CATSTGAIGEQFF.